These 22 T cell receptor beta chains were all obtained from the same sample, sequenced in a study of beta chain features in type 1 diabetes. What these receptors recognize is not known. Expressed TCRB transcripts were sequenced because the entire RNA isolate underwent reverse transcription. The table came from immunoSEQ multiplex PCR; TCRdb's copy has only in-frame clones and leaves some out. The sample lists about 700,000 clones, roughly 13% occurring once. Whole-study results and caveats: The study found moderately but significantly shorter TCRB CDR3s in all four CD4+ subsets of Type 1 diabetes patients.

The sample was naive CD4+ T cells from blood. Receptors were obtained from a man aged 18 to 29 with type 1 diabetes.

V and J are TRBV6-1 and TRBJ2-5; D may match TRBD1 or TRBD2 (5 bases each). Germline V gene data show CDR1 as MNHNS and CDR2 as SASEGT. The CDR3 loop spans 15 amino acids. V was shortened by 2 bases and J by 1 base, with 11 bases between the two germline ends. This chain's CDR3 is CASSERFGAQETQYF. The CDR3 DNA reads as TGTGCCAGCAGTGAACGGTTCGGGGCCCAAGAGACCCAGTACTTC.

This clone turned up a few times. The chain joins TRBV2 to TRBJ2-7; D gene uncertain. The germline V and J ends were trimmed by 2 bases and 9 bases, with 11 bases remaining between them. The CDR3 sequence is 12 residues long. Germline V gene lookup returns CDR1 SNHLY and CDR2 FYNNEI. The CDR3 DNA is TGTGCCAGCAGTGAAAAGCCAATTGGGCAGTACTTC. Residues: CASSEKPIGQYF.

CDR3 sequence reads: CASSSGPNYEQYF. In DNA, the CDR3 is TGTGCCAGCAGTTCAGGACCGAACTACGAGCAGTACTTC. The chain has TRBV28 and TRBJ2-7; D is unclear. This CDR3 contains 13 residues. V dropped 4 bases and J dropped 3 bases, with 10 bases sitting between them. Germline V gives CDR1 MDHEN, CDR2 SYDVKM.

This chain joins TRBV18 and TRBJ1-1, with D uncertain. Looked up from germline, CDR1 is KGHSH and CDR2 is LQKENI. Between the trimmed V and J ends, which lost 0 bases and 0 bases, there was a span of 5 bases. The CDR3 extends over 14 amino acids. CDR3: CASSPPTVNTEAFF. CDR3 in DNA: TGTGCCAGCTCACCACCAACGGTGAACACTGAAGCTTTCTTT.

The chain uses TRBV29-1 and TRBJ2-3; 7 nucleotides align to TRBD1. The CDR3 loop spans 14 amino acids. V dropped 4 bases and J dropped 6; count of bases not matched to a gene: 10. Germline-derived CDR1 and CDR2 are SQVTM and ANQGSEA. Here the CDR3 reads CSVGTGLSGDTQYF. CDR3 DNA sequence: TGCAGCGTTGGGACAGGTTTAAGTGGGGATACGCAGTATTTT.

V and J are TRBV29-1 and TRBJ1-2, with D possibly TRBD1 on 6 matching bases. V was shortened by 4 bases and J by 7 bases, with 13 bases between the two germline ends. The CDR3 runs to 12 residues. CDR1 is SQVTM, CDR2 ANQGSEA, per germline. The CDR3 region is CSVVWGALGYTF. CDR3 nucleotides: TGCAGCGTTGTATGGGGGGCGCTTGGCTACACCTTC.

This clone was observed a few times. The DNA of the CDR3 is TGTGCCAGCTCTCTAGGCGAACAAGAGACCCAGTACTTC. Translated, it gives CASSLGEQETQYF. The V call is TRBV18, the J call TRBJ2-5; D gene ambiguous. V was pared by 6 bases and J by 2 bases, with 10 bases between. Germline CDR1 is KGHSH and CDR2 is LQKENI. The CDR3 has 13 residues.

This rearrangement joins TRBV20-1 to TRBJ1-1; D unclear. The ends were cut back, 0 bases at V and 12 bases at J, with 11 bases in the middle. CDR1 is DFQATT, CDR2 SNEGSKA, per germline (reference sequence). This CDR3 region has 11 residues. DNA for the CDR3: TGCAGTGCTAGAGATGGGGAGTTTACTTTCTTT. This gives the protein CSARDGEFTFF.

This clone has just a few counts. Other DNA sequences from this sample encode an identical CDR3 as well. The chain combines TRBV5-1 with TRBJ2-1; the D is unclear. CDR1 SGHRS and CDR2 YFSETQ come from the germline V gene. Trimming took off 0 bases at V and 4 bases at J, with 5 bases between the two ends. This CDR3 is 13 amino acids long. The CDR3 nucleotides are TGCGCCAGCAGCTTGGCCAGGTACAATGAGCAGTTCTTC. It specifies CASSLARYNEQFF.

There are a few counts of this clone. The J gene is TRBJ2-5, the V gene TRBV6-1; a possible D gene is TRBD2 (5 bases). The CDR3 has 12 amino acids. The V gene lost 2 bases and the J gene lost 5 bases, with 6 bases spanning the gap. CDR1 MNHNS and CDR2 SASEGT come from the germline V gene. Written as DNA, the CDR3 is TGTGCCAGCAGTGAACGAGGGGAGACCCAGTACTTC. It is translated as CASSERGETQYF.

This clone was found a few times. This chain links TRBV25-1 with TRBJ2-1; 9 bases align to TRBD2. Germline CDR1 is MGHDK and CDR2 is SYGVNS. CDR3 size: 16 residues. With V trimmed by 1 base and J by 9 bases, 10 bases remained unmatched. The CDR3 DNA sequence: TGTGCCAGCAGTGAATTGGGCGGGGGGGCTGGTGTTGAGCAGTTCTTC. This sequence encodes CASSELGGGAGVEQFF.

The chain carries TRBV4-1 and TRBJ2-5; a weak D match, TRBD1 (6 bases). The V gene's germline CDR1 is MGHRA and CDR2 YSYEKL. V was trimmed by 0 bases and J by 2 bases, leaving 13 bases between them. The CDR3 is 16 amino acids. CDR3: CASSQDRTVGQETQYF. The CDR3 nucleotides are TGCGCCAGCAGCCAAGATAGGACAGTGGGGCAAGAGACCCAGTACTTC.

Here the CDR3 reads CASSGALGLGTDTQYF. CDR3 DNA: TGCGCCAGCAGTGGCGCCCTAGGACTCGGCACAGATACGCAGTATTTT. This chain uses TRBV10-2 with TRBJ2-3; D is perhaps TRBD2 (5 bases). V lost 4 bases and J 1 base, leaving 15 bases between the germline ends. Germline V lookup: CDR1 WSHSY, CDR2 SAAADI. The CDR3 loop spans 16 amino acids.

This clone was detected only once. CDR3 bases: TGTGCCTCGGGGGCCCAACTTGGAGCTTTCTTT. Its protein product is CASGAQLGAFF. J is TRBJ1-1 and V is TRBV28, with D maybe TRBD1 (6 bases). V was pared by 11 bases and J by 10 bases, with 17 bases between. Germline loops: CDR1 MDHEN, CDR2 SYDVKM. This CDR3 contains 11 residues.

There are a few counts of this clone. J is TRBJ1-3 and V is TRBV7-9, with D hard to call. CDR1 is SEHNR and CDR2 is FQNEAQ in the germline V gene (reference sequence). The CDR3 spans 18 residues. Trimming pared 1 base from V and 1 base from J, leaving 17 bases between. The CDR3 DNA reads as TGTGCCAGCAGCTTAGAAAGTCGGGCCAGCAAGTCTGGAAACACCATATATTTT. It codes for CASSLESRASKSGNTIYF.

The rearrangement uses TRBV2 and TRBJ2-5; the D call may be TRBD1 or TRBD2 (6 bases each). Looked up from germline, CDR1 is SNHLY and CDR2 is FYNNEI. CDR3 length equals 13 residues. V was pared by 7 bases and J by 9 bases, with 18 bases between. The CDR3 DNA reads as TGTGCCAGCACGGGGGCCCCGCGGGAAGCCCAGTACTTC. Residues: CASTGAPREAQYF.

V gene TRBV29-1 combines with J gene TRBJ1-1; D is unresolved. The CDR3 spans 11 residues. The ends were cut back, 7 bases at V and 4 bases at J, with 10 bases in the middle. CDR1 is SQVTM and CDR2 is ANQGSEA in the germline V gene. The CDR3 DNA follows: TGCAGCGCATCCGAGGTCACTGAAGCTTTCTTT. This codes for CSASEVTEAFF. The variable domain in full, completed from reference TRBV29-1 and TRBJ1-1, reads SAVISQKPSRDICQRGTSLTIQCQVDSQVTMMFWYRQQPGQSLTLIATANQGSEATYESGFVIDKFPISRPNLTFSTLTVSNMSPEDSSIYLCSASEVTEAFFGQGTRLTVV.

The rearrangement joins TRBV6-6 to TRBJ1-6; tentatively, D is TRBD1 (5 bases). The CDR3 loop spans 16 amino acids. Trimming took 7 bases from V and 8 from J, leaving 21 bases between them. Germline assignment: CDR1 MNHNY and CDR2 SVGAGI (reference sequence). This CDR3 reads CASTHPAGRGDSPLHF. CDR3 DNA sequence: TGTGCCAGCACCCACCCGGCAGGGAGAGGGGATTCACCCCTCCACTTT.

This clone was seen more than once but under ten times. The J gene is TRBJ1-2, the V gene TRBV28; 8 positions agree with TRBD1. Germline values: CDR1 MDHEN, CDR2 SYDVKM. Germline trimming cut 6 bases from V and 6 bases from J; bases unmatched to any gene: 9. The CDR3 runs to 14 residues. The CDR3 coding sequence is TGTGCCAGCAGGAGGACAGGGTTTGACAATGGCTACACCTTC. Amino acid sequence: CASRRTGFDNGYTF.

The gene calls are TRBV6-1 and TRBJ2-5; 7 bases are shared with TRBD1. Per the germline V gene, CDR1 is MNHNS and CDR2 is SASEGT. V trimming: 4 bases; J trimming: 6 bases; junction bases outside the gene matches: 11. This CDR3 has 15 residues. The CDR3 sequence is CASSGRGRPLKTQYF. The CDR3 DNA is TGTGCCAGCAGTGGTAGGGGGCGACCGCTGAAGACCCAGTACTTC.

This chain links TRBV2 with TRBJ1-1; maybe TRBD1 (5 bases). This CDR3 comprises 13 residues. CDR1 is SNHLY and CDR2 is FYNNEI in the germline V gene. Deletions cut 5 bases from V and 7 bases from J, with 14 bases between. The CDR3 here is CASSPQEGGEAFF. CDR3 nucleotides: TGTGCCAGCAGTCCACAGGAAGGTGGTGAAGCTTTCTTT.

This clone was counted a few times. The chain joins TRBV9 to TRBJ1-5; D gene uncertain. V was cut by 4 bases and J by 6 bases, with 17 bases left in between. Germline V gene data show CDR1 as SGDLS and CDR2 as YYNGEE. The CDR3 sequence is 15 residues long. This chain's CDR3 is CASSPEGGGSQPQHF. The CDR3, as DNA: TGTGCCAGCAGCCCGGAAGGTGGAGGTTCTCAGCCCCAGCATTTT. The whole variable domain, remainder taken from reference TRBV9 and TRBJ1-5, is DSGVTQTPKHLITATGQRVTLRCSPRSGDLSVYWYQQSLDQGLQFLIQYYNGEERAKGNILERFSAQQFPDLHSELNLSSLELGDSALYFCASSPEGGGSQPQHFGDGTRLSIL.